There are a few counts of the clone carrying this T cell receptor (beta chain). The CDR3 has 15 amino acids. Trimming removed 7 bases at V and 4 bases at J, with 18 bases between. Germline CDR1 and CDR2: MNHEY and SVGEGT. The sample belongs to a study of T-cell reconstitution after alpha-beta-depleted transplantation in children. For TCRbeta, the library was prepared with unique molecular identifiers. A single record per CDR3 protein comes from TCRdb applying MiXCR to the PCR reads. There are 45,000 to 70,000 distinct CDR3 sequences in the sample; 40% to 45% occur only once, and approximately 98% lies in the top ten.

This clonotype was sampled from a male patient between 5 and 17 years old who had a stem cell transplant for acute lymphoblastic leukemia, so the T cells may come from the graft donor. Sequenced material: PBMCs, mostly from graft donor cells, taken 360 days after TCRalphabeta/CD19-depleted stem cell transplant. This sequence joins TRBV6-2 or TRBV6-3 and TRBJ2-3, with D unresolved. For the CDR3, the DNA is TGTGCCAGCACCGGACGGCCTACTCTCGCAGATACGCAGTATTTT. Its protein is CASTGRPTLADTQYF.